This T cell receptor beta chain was sequenced for a study of blood T cell repertoires in COVID-19. Background on the study: The samples span acute and convalescent COVID-19 from the United States, Italy and Spain. Nucleic acid was either cDNA or gDNA, and it came from T cells, B-cell-depleted T cells, or PBMCs.

Authors' processing steps: For nucleated cells, counts were estimated from reference gene primer amplification. Profiling relied on immunoSEQ multiplex PCR, and the TCRdb table lists in-frame clones only, not all of them. V and J calls plus clone size are reproduced from that table; the DNA served to infer D and trimming. The sample lists approximately 75,000 clones; roughly 70% were seen once. Sequences were obtained from peripheral blood. The source is a human donor with acute or convalescent COVID-19. The donor label of this sample is uncertain.

The CDR3 DNA reads as TGTGCCAGCAGCGTAGGAGCCTCGTCAACTGAAGCTTTCTTT. The encoded protein is CASSVGASSTEAFF. V gene TRBV9 combines with J gene TRBJ1-1; D gene unclear. Trimming shortened V by 0 bases and J by 5 bases, and 11 bases separated the two germline ends. The CDR3 runs to 14 residues. Germline assignment: CDR1 SGDLS and CDR2 YYNGEE.